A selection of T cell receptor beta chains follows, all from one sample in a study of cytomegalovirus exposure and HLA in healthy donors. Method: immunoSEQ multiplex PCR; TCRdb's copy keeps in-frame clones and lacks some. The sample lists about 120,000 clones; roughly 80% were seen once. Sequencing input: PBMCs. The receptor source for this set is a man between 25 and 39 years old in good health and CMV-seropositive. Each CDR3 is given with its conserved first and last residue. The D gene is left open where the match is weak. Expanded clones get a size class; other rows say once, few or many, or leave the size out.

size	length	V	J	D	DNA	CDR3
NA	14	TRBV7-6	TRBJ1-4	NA	TGTGCCAGCAGCTTAGCCCCCCGGGGTGAAAAACTGTTTTTT	CASSLAPRGEKLFF
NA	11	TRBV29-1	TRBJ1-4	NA	TGCAGCGTTGCTTGGAGTGAAAAACTGTTTTTT	CSVAWSEKLFF
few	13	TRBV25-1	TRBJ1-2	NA	TGTGCCAGCAGTGATTCAGGGGTACGCGGCTACACCTTC	CASSDSGVRGYTF
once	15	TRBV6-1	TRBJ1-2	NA	TGTGCCAGCAGTGAAGGACTGCCAGCTAACTATGGCTACACCTTC	CASSEGLPANYGYTF
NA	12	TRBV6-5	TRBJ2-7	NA	TGTGCCAGCAAGGGGGATCACTACGAGCAGTACTTC	CASKGDHYEQYF
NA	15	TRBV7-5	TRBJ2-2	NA	TGTGTCAGAAATCTCGGACAGTCAAACACCGGGGAGCTGTTTTTT	CVRNLGQSNTGELFF
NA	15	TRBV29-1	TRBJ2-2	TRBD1	TGCAGCGTAAGCTCCGGGACAGGTTTCACCGGGGAGCTGTTTTTT	CSVSSGTGFTGELFF
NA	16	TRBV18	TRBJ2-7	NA	TGTGCCAGCTCAACCTATTCGGACAGCCAAAGGACTGAGCAGTACTTC	CASSTYSDSQRTEQYF
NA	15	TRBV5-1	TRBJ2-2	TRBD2	TGCGCCAGCTCGTCGGGGGGGGAGAACACCGGGGAGCTGTTTTTT	CASSSGGENTGELFF
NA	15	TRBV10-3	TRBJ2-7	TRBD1	TGTGCCATCAGCCCTAGTGGGACAGGGGCCTCCGAGCAGTACTTC	CAISPSGTGASEQYF
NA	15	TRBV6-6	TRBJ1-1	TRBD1	TGTGCCAGCAGTGGGGGACAGGGGCCTCACACTGAAGCTTTCTTT	CASSGGQGPHTEAFF
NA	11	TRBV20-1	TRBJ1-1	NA	TGCAGTGCTAGCCGGACAGTCGAAGCTTTCTTT	CSASRTVEAFF
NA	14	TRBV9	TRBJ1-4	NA	TGTGCCAGCAGCGTACATGCAACTAATGAAAAACTGTTTTTT	CASSVHATNEKLFF
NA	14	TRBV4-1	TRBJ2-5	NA	TGCGCCAGCAGCCAAGGGTTGTCGAGGGAGACCCAGTACTTC	CASSQGLSRETQYF
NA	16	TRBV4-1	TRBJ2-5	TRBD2	TGCGCCAGCAGCCAAGATCGGACGGGGGGGTTGAAGACCCAGTACTTC	CASSQDRTGGLKTQYF
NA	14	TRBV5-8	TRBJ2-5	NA	TGTGCCAGCAGCGACTACCAGGGGCGGGAGACCCAGTACTTC	CASSDYQGRETQYF